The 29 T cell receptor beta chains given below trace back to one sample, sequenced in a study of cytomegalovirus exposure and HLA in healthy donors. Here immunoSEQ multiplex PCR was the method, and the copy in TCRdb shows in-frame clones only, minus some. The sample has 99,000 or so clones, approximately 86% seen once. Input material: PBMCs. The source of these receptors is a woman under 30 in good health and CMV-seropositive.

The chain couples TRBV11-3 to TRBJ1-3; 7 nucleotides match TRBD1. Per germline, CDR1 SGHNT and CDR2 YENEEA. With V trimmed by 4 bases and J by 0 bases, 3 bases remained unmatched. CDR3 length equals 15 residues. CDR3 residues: CASSSGTASGNTIYF. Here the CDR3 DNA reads TGTGCCAGCAGCTCCGGGACAGCCTCTGGAAACACCATATATTTT. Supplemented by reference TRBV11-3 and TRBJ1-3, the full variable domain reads EAGVVQSPRYKIIEKKQPVAFWCNPISGHNTLYWYLQNLGQGPELLIRYENEEAVDDSQLPKDRFSAERLKGVDSTLKIQPAELGDSAVYLCASSSGTASGNTIYFGEGSWLTVV.

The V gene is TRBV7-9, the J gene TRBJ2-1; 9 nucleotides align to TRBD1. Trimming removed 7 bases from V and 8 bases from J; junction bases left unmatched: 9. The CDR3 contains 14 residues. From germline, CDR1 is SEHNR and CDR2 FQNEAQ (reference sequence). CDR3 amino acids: CASTLRDRAYEQFF. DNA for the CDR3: TGTGCCAGCACCCTACGGGACAGGGCCTATGAGCAGTTCTTC.

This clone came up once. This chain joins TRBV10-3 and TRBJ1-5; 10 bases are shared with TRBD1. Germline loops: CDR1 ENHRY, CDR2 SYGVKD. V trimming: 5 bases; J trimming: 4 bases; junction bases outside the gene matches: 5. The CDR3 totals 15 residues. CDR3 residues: CAISQGTGVNQPQHF. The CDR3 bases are TGTGCCATCAGTCAAGGGACAGGGGTGAATCAGCCCCAGCATTTT.

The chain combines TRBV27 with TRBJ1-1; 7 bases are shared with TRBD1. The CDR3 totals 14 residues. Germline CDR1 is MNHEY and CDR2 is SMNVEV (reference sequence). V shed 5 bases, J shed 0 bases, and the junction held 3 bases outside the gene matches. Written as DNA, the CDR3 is TGTGCCAGCAGTCCCGGACAGGTGAACACTGAAGCTTTCTTT. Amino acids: CASSPGQVNTEAFF.

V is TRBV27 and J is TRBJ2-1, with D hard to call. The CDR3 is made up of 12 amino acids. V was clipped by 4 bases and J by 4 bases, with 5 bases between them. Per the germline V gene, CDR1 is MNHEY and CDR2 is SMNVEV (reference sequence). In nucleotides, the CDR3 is TGTGCCAGCAGTTCGTATTACAATGAGCAGTTCTTC. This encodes CASSSYYNEQFF.

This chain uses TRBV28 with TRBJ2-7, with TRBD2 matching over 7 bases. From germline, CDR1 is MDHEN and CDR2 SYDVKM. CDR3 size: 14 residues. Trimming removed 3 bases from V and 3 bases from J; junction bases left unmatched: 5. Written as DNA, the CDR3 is TGTGCCAGCAGTTTGTTTGGCGGGGGCTACGAGCAGTACTTC. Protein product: CASSLFGGGYEQYF. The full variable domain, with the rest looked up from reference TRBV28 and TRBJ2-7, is DVKVTQSSRYLVKRTGEKVFLECVQDMDHENMFWYRQDPGLGLRLIYFSYDVKMKEKGDIPEGYSVSREKKERFSLILESASTNQTSMYLCASSLFGGGYEQYFGPGTRLTVT.

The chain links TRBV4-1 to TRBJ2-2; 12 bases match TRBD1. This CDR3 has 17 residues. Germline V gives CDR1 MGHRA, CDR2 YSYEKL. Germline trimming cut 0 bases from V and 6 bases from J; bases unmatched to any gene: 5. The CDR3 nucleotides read TGCGCCAGCAGCCAAGACCAGGGACAGGGGGCGGCCGGGGAGCTGTTTTTT. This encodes CASSQDQGQGAAGELFF.

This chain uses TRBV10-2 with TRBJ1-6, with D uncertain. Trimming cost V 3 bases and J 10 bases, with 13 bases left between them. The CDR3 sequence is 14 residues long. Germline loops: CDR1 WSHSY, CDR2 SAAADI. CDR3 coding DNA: TGCGCCAGCAGTGACTCTCAATCTCGGTCACCCCTCCACTTT. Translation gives CASSDSQSRSPLHF.

The CDR3 region is CASSSDGQPALYGYTF. CDR3 coding DNA: TGTGCCAGCAGCTCCGACGGACAGCCTGCCCTTTATGGCTACACCTTC. The V gene is TRBV5-6, the J gene TRBJ1-2, with D maybe TRBD1 (6 bases). Per the germline V gene, CDR1 is SGHDT and CDR2 is YYEEEE. Deletions cut 3 bases from V and 5 bases from J, with 20 bases between. This CDR3 has 16 residues.

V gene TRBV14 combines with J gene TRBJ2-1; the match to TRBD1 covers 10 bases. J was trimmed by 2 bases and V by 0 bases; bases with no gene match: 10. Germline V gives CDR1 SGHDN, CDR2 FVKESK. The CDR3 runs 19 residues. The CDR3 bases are TGTGCCAGCAGCCAAGAATTTTTTTCGGGGACAGGGGCCTACAATGAGCAGTTCTTC. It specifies CASSQEFFSGTGAYNEQFF. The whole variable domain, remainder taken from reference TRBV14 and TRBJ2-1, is EAGVTQFPSHSVIEKGQTVTLRCDPISGHDNLYWYRRVMGKEIKFLLHFVKESKQDESGMPNNRFLAERTGGTYSTLKVQPAELEDSGVYFCASSQEFFSGTGAYNEQFFGPGTRLTVL.

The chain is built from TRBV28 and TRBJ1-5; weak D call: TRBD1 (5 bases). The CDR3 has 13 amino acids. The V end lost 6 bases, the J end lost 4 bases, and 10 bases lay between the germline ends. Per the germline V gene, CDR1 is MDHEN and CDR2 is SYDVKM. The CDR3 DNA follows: TGTGCCAGCAGCGGGGGAAAGAATCAGCCCCAGCATTTT. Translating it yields CASSGGKNQPQHF. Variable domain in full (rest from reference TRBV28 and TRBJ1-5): DVKVTQSSRYLVKRTGEKVFLECVQDMDHENMFWYRQDPGLGLRLIYFSYDVKMKEKGDIPEGYSVSREKKERFSLILESASTNQTSMYLCASSGGKNQPQHFGDGTRLSIL.

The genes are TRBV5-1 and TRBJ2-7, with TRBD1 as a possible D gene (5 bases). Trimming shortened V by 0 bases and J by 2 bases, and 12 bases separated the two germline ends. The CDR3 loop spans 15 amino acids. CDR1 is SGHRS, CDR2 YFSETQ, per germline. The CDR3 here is CASSLEDIRTYEQYF. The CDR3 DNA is TGCGCCAGCAGCTTGGAGGACATCCGGACCTACGAGCAGTACTTC.

This chain's CDR3 is CASRPTGFPEAFF. CDR3 sequence (DNA): TGTGCCAGCAGGCCCACGGGGTTTCCTGAAGCTTTCTTT. The chain combines TRBV6-5 with TRBJ1-1; D is uncertain. Per germline, CDR1 MNHEY and CDR2 SVGAGI. V gave up 6 bases and J gave up 6 bases, with 14 bases separating them. The CDR3 extends over 13 amino acids.

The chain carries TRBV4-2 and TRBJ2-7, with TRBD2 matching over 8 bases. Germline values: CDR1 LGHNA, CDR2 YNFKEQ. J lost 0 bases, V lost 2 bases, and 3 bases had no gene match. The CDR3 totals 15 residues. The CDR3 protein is CASSQLLAASYEQYF. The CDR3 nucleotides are TGTGCCAGCAGCCAACTACTAGCGGCCTCCTACGAGCAGTACTTC.

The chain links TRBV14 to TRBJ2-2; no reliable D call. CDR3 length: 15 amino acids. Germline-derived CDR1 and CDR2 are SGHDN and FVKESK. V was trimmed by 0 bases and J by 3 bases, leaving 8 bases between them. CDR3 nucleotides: TGTGCCAGCAGCCAAGATCTTCCGGACACCGGGGAGCTGTTTTTT. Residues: CASSQDLPDTGELFF.

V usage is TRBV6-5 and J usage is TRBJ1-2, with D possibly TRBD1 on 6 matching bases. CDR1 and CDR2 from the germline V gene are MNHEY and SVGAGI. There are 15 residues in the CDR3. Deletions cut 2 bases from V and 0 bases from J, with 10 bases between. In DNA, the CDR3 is TGTGCCAGCAGTTACGACAGGCTAGCTAACTATGGCTACACCTTC. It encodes CASSYDRLANYGYTF.

CDR3 sequence reads: CATQDRNSYEQYF. CDR3 nucleotides: TGTGCCACCCAAGACAGGAACTCCTACGAGCAGTACTTC. This chain joins TRBV28 and TRBJ2-7; a weak D match, TRBD1 (6 bases). V lost 10 bases and J 0 bases, leaving 13 bases between the germline ends. CDR3 size: 13 residues. The germline CDR1 and CDR2 sequences are MDHEN and SYDVKM.

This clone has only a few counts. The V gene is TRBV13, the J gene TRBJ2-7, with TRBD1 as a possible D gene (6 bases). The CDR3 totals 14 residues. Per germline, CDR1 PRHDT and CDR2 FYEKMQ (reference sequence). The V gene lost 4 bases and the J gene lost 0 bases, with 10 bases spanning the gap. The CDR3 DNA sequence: TGTGCCAGCAGCTCCTGGGACATCTCCTACGAGCAGTACTTC. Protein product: CASSSWDISYEQYF.

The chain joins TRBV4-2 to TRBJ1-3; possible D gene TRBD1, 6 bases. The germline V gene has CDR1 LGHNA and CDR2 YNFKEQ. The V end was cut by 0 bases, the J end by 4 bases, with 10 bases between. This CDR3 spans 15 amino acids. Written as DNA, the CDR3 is TGTGCCAGCAGCCAAGATCTGGGGGCCGGAAACACCATATATTTT. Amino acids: CASSQDLGAGNTIYF.

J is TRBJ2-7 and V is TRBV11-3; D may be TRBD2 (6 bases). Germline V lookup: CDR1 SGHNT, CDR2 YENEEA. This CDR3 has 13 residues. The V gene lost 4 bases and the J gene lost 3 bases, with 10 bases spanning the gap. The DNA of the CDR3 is TGTGCCAGCAGCTGGGACTCCCTCTACGAGCAGTACTTC. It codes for CASSWDSLYEQYF.

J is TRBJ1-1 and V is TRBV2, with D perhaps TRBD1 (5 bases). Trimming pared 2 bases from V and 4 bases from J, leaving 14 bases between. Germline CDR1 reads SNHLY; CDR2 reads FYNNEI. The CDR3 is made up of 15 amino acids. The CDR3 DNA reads TGTGCCAGCAGTGAATCGCCAGGGTCATTCACTGAAGCTTTCTTT. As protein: CASSESPGSFTEAFF.

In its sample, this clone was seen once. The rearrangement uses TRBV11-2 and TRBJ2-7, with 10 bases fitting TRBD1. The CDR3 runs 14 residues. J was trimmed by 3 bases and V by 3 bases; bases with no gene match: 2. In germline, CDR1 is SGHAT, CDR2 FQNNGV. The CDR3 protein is CASSFGTGVYEQYF. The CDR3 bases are TGTGCCAGCAGCTTTGGGACAGGGGTCTACGAGCAGTACTTC.

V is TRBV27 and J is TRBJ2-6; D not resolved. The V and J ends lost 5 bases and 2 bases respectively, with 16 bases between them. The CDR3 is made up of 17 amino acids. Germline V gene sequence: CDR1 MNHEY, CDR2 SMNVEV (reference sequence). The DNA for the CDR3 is TGTGCCAGCAGTCGTAACCCCGTCGAGGCTGGGGCCAACGTCCTGACTTTC. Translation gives CASSRNPVEAGANVLTF.

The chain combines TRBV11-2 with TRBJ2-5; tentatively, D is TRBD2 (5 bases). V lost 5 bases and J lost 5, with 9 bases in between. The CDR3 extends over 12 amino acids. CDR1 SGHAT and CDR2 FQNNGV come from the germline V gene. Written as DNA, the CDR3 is TGTGCCAGCAGCAATCAGCGGGAGACCCAGTACTTC. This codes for CASSNQRETQYF.

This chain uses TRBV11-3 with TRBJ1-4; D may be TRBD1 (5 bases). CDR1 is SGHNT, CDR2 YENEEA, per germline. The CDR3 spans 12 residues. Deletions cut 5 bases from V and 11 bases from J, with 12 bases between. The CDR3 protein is CASSPPGGKLFF. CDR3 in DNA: TGTGCCAGCAGCCCGCCGGGGGGGAAACTGTTTTTT.

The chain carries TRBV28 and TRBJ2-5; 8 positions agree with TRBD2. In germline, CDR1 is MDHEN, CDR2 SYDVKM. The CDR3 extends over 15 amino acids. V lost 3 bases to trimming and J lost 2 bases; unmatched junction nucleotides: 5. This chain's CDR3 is CASSFGSGAQETQYF. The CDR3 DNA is TGTGCCAGCAGTTTTGGTAGCGGGGCGCAAGAGACCCAGTACTTC. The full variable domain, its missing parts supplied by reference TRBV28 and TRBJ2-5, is DVKVTQSSRYLVKRTGEKVFLECVQDMDHENMFWYRQDPGLGLRLIYFSYDVKMKEKGDIPEGYSVSREKKERFSLILESASTNQTSMYLCASSFGSGAQETQYFGPGTRLLVL.

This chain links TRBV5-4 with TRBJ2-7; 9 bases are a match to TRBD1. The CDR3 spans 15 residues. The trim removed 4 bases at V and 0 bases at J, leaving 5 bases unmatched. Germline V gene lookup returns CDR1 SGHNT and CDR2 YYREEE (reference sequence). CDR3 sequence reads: CASSEGTGSSYEQYF. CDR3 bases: TGTGCCAGCAGCGAGGGGACAGGGAGCTCCTACGAGCAGTACTTC.

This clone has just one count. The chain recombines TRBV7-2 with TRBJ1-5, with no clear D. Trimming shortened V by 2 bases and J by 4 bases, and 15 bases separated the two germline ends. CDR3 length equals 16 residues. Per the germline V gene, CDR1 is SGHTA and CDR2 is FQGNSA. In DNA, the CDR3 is TGTGCCAGCAGCTTAACTCCGGGGATTGGTAATCAGCCCCAGCATTTT. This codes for CASSLTPGIGNQPQHF.

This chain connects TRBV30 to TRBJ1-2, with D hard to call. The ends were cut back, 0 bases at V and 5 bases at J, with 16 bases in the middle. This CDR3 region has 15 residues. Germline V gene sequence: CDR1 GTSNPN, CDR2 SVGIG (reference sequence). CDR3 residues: CAWSVRGNLRYGYTF. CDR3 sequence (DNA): TGTGCCTGGAGTGTACGAGGAAACCTTAGATATGGCTACACCTTC.